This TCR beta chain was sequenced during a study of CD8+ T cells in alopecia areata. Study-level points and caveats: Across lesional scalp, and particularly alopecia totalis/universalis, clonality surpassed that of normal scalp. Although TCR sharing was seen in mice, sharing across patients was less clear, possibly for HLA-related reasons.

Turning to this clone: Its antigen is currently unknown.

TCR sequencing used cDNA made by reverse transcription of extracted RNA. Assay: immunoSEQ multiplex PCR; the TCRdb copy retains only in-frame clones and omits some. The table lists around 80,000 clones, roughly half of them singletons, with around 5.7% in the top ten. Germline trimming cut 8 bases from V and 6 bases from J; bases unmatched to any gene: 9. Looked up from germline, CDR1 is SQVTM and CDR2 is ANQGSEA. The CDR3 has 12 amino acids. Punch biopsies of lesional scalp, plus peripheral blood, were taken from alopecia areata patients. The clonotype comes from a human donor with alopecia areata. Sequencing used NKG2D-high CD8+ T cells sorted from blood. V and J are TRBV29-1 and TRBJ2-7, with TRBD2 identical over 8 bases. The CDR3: CSISAGVGEQYF. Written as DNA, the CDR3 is TGCAGCATCTCAGCGGGAGTTGGCGAGCAGTACTTC.